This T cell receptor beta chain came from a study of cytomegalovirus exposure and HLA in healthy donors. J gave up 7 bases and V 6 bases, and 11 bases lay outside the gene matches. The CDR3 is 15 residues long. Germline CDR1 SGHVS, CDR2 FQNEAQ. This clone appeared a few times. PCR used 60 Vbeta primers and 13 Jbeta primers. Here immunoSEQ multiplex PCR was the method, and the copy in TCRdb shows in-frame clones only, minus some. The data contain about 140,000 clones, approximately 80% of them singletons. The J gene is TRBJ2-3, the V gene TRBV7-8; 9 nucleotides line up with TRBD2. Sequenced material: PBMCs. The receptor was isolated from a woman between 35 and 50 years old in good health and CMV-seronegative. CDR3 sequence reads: CASSYGAGGTHTQYF. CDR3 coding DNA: TGTGCCAGCAGTTACGGAGCGGGGGGCACGCATACGCAGTATTTT.